These 17 T cell receptor beta chains originate from one sample sequenced in a study of cytomegalovirus exposure and HLA in healthy donors. PCR primers comprised 60 Vbeta and 13 Jbeta primers. Libraries were prepared by immunoSEQ multiplex PCR; TCRdb keeps only in-frame clonotypes and omits some of them. The data show 130,000 or so clones, with about 81% seen just once and more than 1.5% held by the top ten. Source material: PBMCs. The receptor set was obtained from a man in his forties in good health and CMV-seronegative.

In this sample, this clone turned up a few times. The chain recombines TRBV5-1 with TRBJ2-5; 8 bases map to TRBD2. V was clipped by 0 bases and J by 3 bases; unmatched bases: 4. Germline CDR1 and CDR2: SGHRS and YFSETQ. The CDR3 covers 15 residues. Written as DNA, the CDR3 is TGCGCCAGCAGCTTGGGGGGGACTAGAGAAGAGACCCAGTACTTC. It encodes CASSLGGTREETQYF.

This sequence joins TRBV5-1 and TRBJ2-2, with a possible D match to TRBD1 (6 bases). CDR1 SGHRS and CDR2 YFSETQ come from the germline V gene. CDR3 length: 17 residues. Deletions cut 5 bases from V and 9 bases from J, with 26 bases between. CDR3 sequence: CASSPLPFNRAYRELFF. CDR3 bases: TGCGCCAGCAGTCCCCTACCCTTTAACAGGGCCTACCGGGAGCTGTTTTTT.

This clone showed up just a few times. The rearrangement links TRBV5-6 to TRBJ1-3; D call uncertain. Germline values: CDR1 SGHDT, CDR2 YYEEEE. V shed 4 bases and J shed 4 bases, with 3 bases lying between them. This CDR3 has 11 amino acids. This chain's CDR3 is CASSRGNTIYF. As DNA, the CDR3 is TGTGCCAGCAGCCGGGGAAACACCATATATTTT.

The chain carries TRBV6-6 and TRBJ1-2, with D possibly being TRBD1 (5 bases). With 6 bases removed from V and 0 bases from J, the gap between germline ends came to 14 bases. CDR1 and CDR2 from the germline V gene are MNHNY and SVGAGI (reference sequence). The CDR3 spans 15 residues. The CDR3 reads CASRLSGAPNYGYTF. The CDR3, as DNA: TGTGCCAGCAGATTAAGCGGGGCTCCTAACTATGGCTACACCTTC.

V and J are TRBV5-1 and TRBJ2-1; 7 positions agree with TRBD1. The germline CDR1 and CDR2 sequences are SGHRS and YFSETQ. V was pared by 3 bases and J by 4 bases, with 7 bases of the junction left unmatched. CDR3 length: 15 residues. The CDR3 sequence: CASSSQGYGYNEQFF. The CDR3 nucleotides read TGCGCCAGCAGCTCACAGGGGTACGGATACAATGAGCAGTTCTTC.

The chain couples TRBV7-2 to TRBJ2-7; TRBD1 matches at 8 bases. This CDR3 region has 15 residues. The V gene's germline CDR1 is SGHTA and CDR2 FQGNSA. The V segment lost 5 bases and the J segment 2 bases; nucleotides outside the gene matches: 8. The CDR3 DNA follows: TGTGCCAGCAGCCCGGGGACAGGCGCGCCCTACGAGCAGTACTTC. Translated: CASSPGTGAPYEQYF.

The rearrangement joins TRBV7-9 to TRBJ2-2, with D perhaps matching TRBD2 (6 bases). The CDR3 extends over 13 amino acids. V was shortened by 8 bases and J by 9 bases, with 16 bases between the two germline ends. From germline, CDR1 is SEHNR and CDR2 FQNEAQ (reference sequence). This chain's CDR3 is CASPDYPAWELFF. CDR3 nucleotide sequence: TGTGCCAGCCCGGACTACCCGGCCTGGGAGCTGTTTTTT. The whole variable domain, filled in from reference TRBV7-9 and TRBJ2-2, reads DTGVSQNPRHKITKRGQNVTFRCDPISEHNRLYWYRQTLGQGPEFLTYFQNEAQLEKSRLLSDRFSAERPKGSFSTLEIQRTEQGDSAMYLCASPDYPAWELFFGEGSRLTVL.

The chain carries TRBV9 and TRBJ1-2; 7 bases agree with TRBD1. Trimming took 0 bases from V and 0 from J; bases not matched to a gene: 5. The CDR3 totals 16 residues. The germline V gene has CDR1 SGDLS and CDR2 YYNGEE. This CDR3 is CASSVGEGGPNYGYTF. DNA for the CDR3: TGTGCCAGCAGCGTAGGGGAAGGGGGCCCTAACTATGGCTACACCTTC.

The rearrangement uses TRBV9 and TRBJ2-1; the D gene is possibly TRBD1 (5 bases). Trimming took 0 bases from V and 1 from J, leaving 8 bases between them. Germline CDR1 SGDLS, CDR2 YYNGEE. The CDR3 consists of 15 residues. CDR3 residues: CASSVGGNSYNEQFF. CDR3 sequence (DNA): TGTGCCAGCAGCGTAGGGGGCAATTCCTACAATGAGCAGTTCTTC.

The chain recombines TRBV6-6 with TRBJ1-1; no firm D call. The germline gives CDR1 MNHNY, CDR2 SVGAGI (reference sequence). V was cut by 5 bases and J by 11 bases, with 6 bases left in between. The CDR3 is 9 residues long. CDR3 residues: CASSDSAFF. The DNA for the CDR3 is TGTGCCAGCAGTGATAGCGCTTTCTTT.

V and J are TRBV2 and TRBJ1-2; no clear D gene. V was clipped by 4 bases and J by 4 bases, with 10 bases between them. Per germline, CDR1 SNHLY and CDR2 FYNNEI. The CDR3 loop spans 13 amino acids. Written as DNA, the CDR3 is TGTGCCAGCAGTGTTGGCAGGATCTATGGCTACACCTTC. Translated, it gives CASSVGRIYGYTF.

The chain links TRBV7-2 to TRBJ2-2; D gene unclear. With 1 base removed from V and 6 bases from J, the gap between germline ends came to 12 bases. Germline-derived CDR1 and CDR2 are SGHTA and FQGNSA. The length of the CDR3 is 15 residues. CDR3: CASSLVSSFSGELFF. The CDR3 region has the DNA TGTGCCAGCAGCTTAGTTAGTAGCTTCTCCGGGGAGCTGTTTTTT.

This clone showed up just a few times. This chain joins TRBV27 and TRBJ2-1; the match to TRBD2 covers 9 bases. Germline V gene data show CDR1 as MNHEY and CDR2 as SMNVEV (reference sequence). This CDR3 spans 12 amino acids. J lost 10 bases, V lost 5 bases, and 3 bases had no gene match. This CDR3 is CASSQLAGEQFF. CDR3 bases: TGTGCCAGCAGTCAGCTAGCGGGGGAGCAGTTCTTC.

This clone was recorded once. The rearrangement joins TRBV5-1 to TRBJ2-2, with a weak D call TRBD1 (5 bases). Trimming pared 0 bases from V and 6 bases from J, leaving 15 bases between. Germline CDR1 SGHRS, CDR2 YFSETQ. This CDR3 has 16 residues. The CDR3 DNA is TGCGCCAGCAGCTTGGCCACCAGGGTCTCAGCCGGGGAGCTGTTTTTT. It yields the protein CASSLATRVSAGELFF.

The V call is TRBV9, the J call TRBJ1-3, with D unclear. Per the germline V gene, CDR1 is SGDLS and CDR2 is YYNGEE. The CDR3 loop spans 15 amino acids. Trimming removed 4 bases at V and 4 bases at J, with 15 bases between. CDR3 nucleotides: TGTGCCAGCAGCACGGCTTTTGGAGCCGGAAACACCATATATTTT. Its translation: CASSTAFGAGNTIYF.

The CDR3 DNA sequence: TGTGCCAGCAGCCAAGATGTACCGGGAGGAGACTACGAGCAGTACTTC. Encoded protein: CASSQDVPGGDYEQYF. V and J are TRBV4-2 and TRBJ2-7; TRBD2 agrees at 7 bases. This CDR3 spans 16 amino acids. The ends lost 0 bases at V and 3 bases at J; junction bases unmatched: 8. The V gene's germline CDR1 is LGHNA and CDR2 YNFKEQ.

This clone was seen a handful of times. The CDR3 loop is CASSLDRGDYGYTF. The CDR3 nucleotides are TGTGCCAGCAGCTTGGACAGGGGGGACTATGGCTACACCTTC. The rearrangement joins TRBV11-2 to TRBJ1-2; 10 bases agree with TRBD1. Germline values: CDR1 SGHAT, CDR2 FQNNGV. This CDR3 comprises 14 residues. With 3 bases clipped from V and 3 bases from J, the junction kept 1 base outside the gene matches.